The clone carrying this T cell receptor (beta chain) came up a few times. As yet, its antigen is unknown. Indicated treatment: oral pan-JAK inhibitor, 5-10 mg twice daily. The investigators collected lesional scalp punch biopsies and peripheral blood from alopecia areata patients. This specimen belongs to a study of CD8+ T cells in alopecia areata. Study-wide background: Treatment comprised oral tofacitinib, 5 to 10 mg twice daily, in treated patients. General observations from the study: Scalp clonality decreased significantly with tofacitinib, and so did expanded CD8+ clones among the top 100.

RNA, once extracted, was reverse transcribed into cDNA for use as the sequencing template. Data came from immunoSEQ multiplex PCR; TCRdb stores just in-frame clones and leaves some out. The table shows 180,000 or so clones, with approximately 51% occurring only once. Germline CDR1 is MGHRA and CDR2 is YSYEKL. Deletions cut 1 base from V and 4 bases from J, with 7 bases between. The CDR3 is made up of 13 amino acids. V and J are TRBV4-1 and TRBJ1-1; D is unclear. The sequence was collected from a human donor with alopecia areata. The sequencing here drew on CD8+ T cells sorted from blood, taken between weeks 51 and 52, from a patient treated with tofacitinib. CDR3 bases: TGCGCCAGCAGCCAAGTCACGTCCACTGAAGCTTTCTTT. Protein product: CASSQVTSTEAFF.